This T cell receptor beta chain appears in the sequencing data of a study of CD8+ T cells in alopecia areata (dated by TCRdb to the late 2010s). At the level of the whole study: Treated patients were enrolled in an open-label pilot trial of oral tofacitinib, 5 to 10 mg twice daily, for moderate-to-severe alopecia areata. Patients received tofacitinib for 6 to 18 months and were then followed off drug for 6 months to check for delayed response and recurrence. To study T cell clonal expansion in alopecia areata, the researchers applied high-throughput TCRbeta sequencing to both the C3H/HeJ mouse model and human patients. Human TCRbeta sequencing covered scalp tissue and sorted CD4+ and CD8+ peripheral blood T cells from patchy and totalis/universalis alopecia areata patients and healthy controls. Biopsies were taken from tofacitinib-treated patients at baseline and again at 4 and 24 weeks into treatment, and several of those patients also had a later scalp biopsy. Scalp clonality was compared among normal scalp (n=4), patchy alopecia areata scalp (n=8), and alopecia totalis/universalis scalp (n=8). RNA was extracted with the PAXgene miRNA kit for fixed scalp, the miRNeasy kit for PBMCs, and the RNeasy kit for mouse skin. immunoSEQ multiplex PCR using 35 Vbeta forward primers and 13 Jbeta reverse primers was used to amplify TCRbeta CDR3 regions. Paper-wide results and their limitations: Lesional scalp, especially in alopecia totalis/universalis, showed higher clonality and more expanded CD8+ clones than normal scalp, suggesting antigenic drive. TCR sequences shared between patients were less clear than in mice, possibly partly because of HLA diversity in the patient population. Scalp TCR repertoire analysis is complicated because resident alphabeta T cells in normal human skin are also sequenced, whereas mouse skin is dominated by gammadelta T cells.

The library came from the immunoSEQ multiplex PCR assay. To provide template for TCR sequencing, every sample had RNA extracted and reverse transcribed into cDNA. SuperScript III was used for first-strand cDNA synthesis, primed with a 2:1 mix of oligo-dT and random hexamers. A synthetic immune receptor repertoire was used to gauge amplification bias, and whatever bias remained was removed computationally. As for the original processing: Raw reads were preprocessed to remove errors, and CDR3 was defined by IMGT conventions from the conserved cysteine to phenylalanine. Clonality was computed as 1 minus the Shannon entropy, with the entropy normalized by log2 of the number of productive unique TCRs. CD4 or CD8 identity of scalp clones was inferred by cross-referencing scalp TCRbeta sequences with sorted blood CD4 and CD8 repertoires. The clones in this table, taken by TCRdb from immuneACCESS, are in-frame only. Not every clone is retained; where verified, under half of the shortfall comes from an unresolved V gene, and the cause of the rest is unknown. That table supplies the V and J calls and clone size; D and trimming were determined from the DNA. Across this sample there are about 150,000 clones, with about 53% seen only once. The ten biggest clones cover 19% of the sample.

As encoded in the germline V gene (reference sequence), CDR1 is GTSNPN while CDR2 is SVGIG. V sheds 0 bases and J sheds 1 base, leaving 9 bases between their ends. The CDR3 runs 14 residues from the cysteine to the phenylalanine. Just the 42-base CDR3 DNA is kept, in frame starting at base 1. This clone occurred a few times. The target of this receptor is not known. Base qualities are not recorded, but no much larger clone differs from it by a single base. The time point label, read with the paper, signifies: baseline before oral tofacitinib. From alopecia areata patients, peripheral blood was collected along with lesional scalp punch biopsies. After PBMCs were isolated by density centrifugation and stained for CD3, CD4 and CD8, a FACSAria was used to sort CD4+ and CD8+ T cells.

This chain joins TRBV30 to TRBJ1-1, with the D gene uncertain. The sequence came from a human donor with alopecia areata. The source was CD8+ T cells sorted from blood, collected at week 0. The CDR3 reads CAWSVTRGNTEAFF. The DNA sequence follows: TGTGCCTGGAGTGTTACCCGGGGGAACACTGAAGCTTTCTTT.